This TCR beta chain was recorded in a study of OX40 agonist ivuxolimab in advanced cancers. General study results and limits: In a subset of nonresponders, normalized T-cell clonal expansion was also low.

The repertoire was sequenced with immunoSEQ multiplex PCR; TCRdb's copy has only in-frame clones and lacks some. This sample has about 83,000 clones, with around 84% found just once. For this clone: Its antigen is currently unknown.

The sequences come from CD4+ or CD8+ T cells sorted from blood, collected in a trial of the OX40 agonist ivuxolimab. The sequence was collected from an adult with an advanced solid tumor such as melanoma, head and neck, liver or kidney cancer.

The CDR3 DNA sequence: TGCGCCAGCAGCCCAACAGGGTCCCCCAATCAGCCCCAGCATTTT. Translating it yields CASSPTGSPNQPQHF. The chain links TRBV5-1 to TRBJ1-5; possibly TRBD1 for D (6 bases). This CDR3 region has 15 residues. Per germline, CDR1 SGHRS and CDR2 YFSETQ. Trimming shortened V by 4 bases and J by 3 bases, and 14 bases separated the two germline ends.